This TCR beta chain was recorded in a study of blood T cell repertoires in COVID-19. The junction had 8 bases not matched to a gene; V was cut back by 5 bases and J by 3 bases. The germline gives CDR1 GTSNPN, CDR2 SVGIG (reference sequence). The length of the CDR3 is 14 residues. This clone appeared a single time. The repertoire was sequenced with immunoSEQ multiplex PCR; TCRdb's copy has only in-frame clones and lacks some. In the table there are hundreds of thousands of clones, 60% to 75% of which are singletons. Sequenced input: peripheral blood. This receptor was identified in a woman older than 75 with acute or convalescent COVID-19. The rearrangement uses TRBV30 and TRBJ2-3; 7 bases map to TRBD2. The DNA for the CDR3 is TGTGCCTGGGGGTCCGGGGGGTTGACAGATACGCAGTATTTT. It is translated as CAWGSGGLTDTQYF.